The 31 T cell receptor beta chains given below trace back to one sample, sequenced in a study of T cells after posttransplantation cyclophosphamide. TCRdb's table, derived via immunoSEQ multiplex PCR, lists solely in-frame clones and lacks some. In the table there are 22,000 or so clones, 73% of which are singletons. Specimen: memory CD4+ T cells sorted from PBMCs. These receptors were collected from a woman in her fifties or sixties in good health, CMV-negative, and a related stem cell transplant donor.

This chain connects TRBV28 to TRBJ2-1; 12 bases align to TRBD2. The germline V gene encodes CDR1 MDHEN and CDR2 SYDVKM. Germline trimming cut 2 bases from V and 0 bases from J; bases unmatched to any gene: 8. The CDR3 totals 19 residues. CDR3 bases: TGTGCCAGCAGTTTAAGGCAGTTGACTAGCGGGGGCTCCTACAATGAGCAGTTCTTC. Protein sequence: CASSLRQLTSGGSYNEQFF.

This sequence joins TRBV27 and TRBJ1-2; D is perhaps TRBD1 (6 bases). Deletions cut 8 bases from V and 0 bases from J, with 16 bases between. Looked up from germline, CDR1 is MNHEY and CDR2 is SMNVEV (reference sequence). The CDR3 spans 15 residues. In nucleotides, the CDR3 is TGTGCCAGCGGCCTCCCGGGGGGCACTAACTATGGCTACACCTTC. Its protein is CASGLPGGTNYGYTF.

The rearrangement links TRBV4-3 to TRBJ1-1; no clear D. The CDR3 consists of 15 residues. Trimming left V 2 bases short and J 0 bases short, with 10 bases between. The germline CDR1 and CDR2 sequences are LGHNA and YSLEER. DNA for the CDR3: TGCGCCAGCAGCCAATTCACGACACTGAACACTGAAGCTTTCTTT. Translated: CASSQFTTLNTEAFF.

This clone came up a few times. The V and J genes are TRBV7-9 and TRBJ1-1; 8 bases fit TRBD1. J gave up 12 bases and V 6 bases, and 6 bases lay outside the gene matches. The CDR3 contains 11 residues. Germline CDR1 SEHNR, CDR2 FQNEAQ (reference sequence). CDR3 DNA sequence: TGTGCCAGCAGTCTACAGGGGGTGACTTTCTTT. This gives the protein CASSLQGVTFF.

The chain has TRBV15 and TRBJ1-4; D not resolved. This CDR3 spans 16 amino acids. CDR1 and CDR2 (germline): LNHNV, YYDKDF (reference sequence). V lost 0 bases to trimming and J lost 3 bases, with 11 bases between them. CDR3 bases: TGTGCCACCAGCAGAGATCGACTCGACCCTAATGAAAAACTGTTTTTT. It is translated as CATSRDRLDPNEKLFF.

This rearrangement joins TRBV29-1 to TRBJ2-1; D may be TRBD1 (6 bases). V lost 3 bases to trimming and J lost 7 bases, with 10 bases between them. The germline gives CDR1 SQVTM, CDR2 ANQGSEA. There are 12 residues in the CDR3. This CDR3 is CSVDTGKNEQFF. CDR3 DNA: TGCAGCGTTGATACAGGGAAGAATGAGCAGTTCTTC.

The gene calls are TRBV9 and TRBJ2-5, with 7 nucleotides matching TRBD2. The CDR3 has 16 residues. The germline gives CDR1 SGDLS, CDR2 YYNGEE. V was pared by 3 bases and J by 2 bases, with 10 bases of the junction left unmatched. The chain's CDR3 is CASSGRRTSLQETQYF. Written as DNA, the CDR3 is TGTGCCAGCAGCGGGCGAAGGACTAGTCTTCAAGAGACCCAGTACTTC.

The chain combines TRBV5-1 with TRBJ2-4; TRBD2 aligns across 12 bases. Germline assignment: CDR1 SGHRS and CDR2 YFSETQ. V was clipped by 5 bases and J by 7 bases; unmatched bases: 16. The CDR3 runs to 18 residues. As DNA, the CDR3 is TGCGCCAGCAGTTCGGAAACTAGCGGGAGGCCCTCGAAGAACATTCAGTACTTC. It yields the protein CASSSETSGRPSKNIQYF.

This clone has more than one count but fewer than ten. The CDR3 spells CASSSGTGANYGYTF. CDR3 in DNA: TGCGCCAGCAGCTCGGGGACAGGGGCGAACTATGGCTACACCTTC. This chain uses TRBV5-1 with TRBJ1-2; 10 nucleotides match TRBD1. The germline V gene encodes CDR1 SGHRS and CDR2 YFSETQ. CDR3 size: 15 residues. With V trimmed by 3 bases and J by 2 bases, 4 bases remained unmatched.

This chain joins TRBV19 and TRBJ2-2; 16 nucleotides match TRBD2. V was clipped by 6 bases and J by 7 bases; unmatched bases: 8. Per germline, CDR1 LNHDA and CDR2 SQIVND (reference sequence). The CDR3 has 17 amino acids. Written as DNA, the CDR3 is TGTGCCAGTAGACCGGGACTAGCGGGAGGGCGTGGCGGGGAGCTGTTTTTT. This translates into CASRPGLAGGRGGELFF.

The chain employs TRBV5-4 and TRBJ1-1; D unresolved. Germline V gene data show CDR1 as SGHNT and CDR2 as YYREEE (reference sequence). This CDR3 is 12 amino acids long. V gave up 1 base and J gave up 4 bases, with 5 bases separating them. CDR3 DNA sequence: TGTGCCAGCAGCTTGCCCGGCACTGAAGCTTTCTTT. Translated: CASSLPGTEAFF. Looking up the rest from reference TRBV5-4 and TRBJ1-1 gives the full variable domain: ETGVTQSPTHLIKTRGQQVTLRCSSQSGHNTVSWYQQALGQGPQFIFQYYREEENGRGNFPPRFSGLQFPNYSSELNVNALELDDSALYLCASSLPGTEAFFGQGTRLTVV.

This rearrangement joins TRBV19 to TRBJ1-2; D unclear. The CDR3 is made up of 15 amino acids. Trimming took 6 bases from V and 2 from J, leaving 16 bases between them. Looked up from germline, CDR1 is LNHDA and CDR2 is SQIVND (reference sequence). The CDR3 loop is CASSPSGSSNYGYTF. Here the CDR3 DNA reads TGTGCCAGTAGCCCCTCAGGCAGTTCGAACTATGGCTACACCTTC.

The rearrangement links TRBV6-6 to TRBJ2-7, with TRBD1 matching over 8 bases. CDR3 length: 15 amino acids. Trimming took 4 bases from V and 5 from J; bases not matched to a gene: 10. Germline V gene data show CDR1 as MNHNY and CDR2 as SVGAGI (reference sequence). The CDR3 loop reads CASSFLGQGRNEQYF. DNA for the CDR3: TGTGCCAGCAGTTTCTTAGGACAGGGAAGGAACGAGCAGTACTTC.

The rearrangement links TRBV5-1 to TRBJ1-2, with 9 positions matching TRBD1. Germline V CDR1 and CDR2: SGHRS, YFSETQ. This CDR3 contains 18 residues. V was pared by 4 bases and J by 9 bases, with 22 bases of the junction left unmatched. The CDR3 here is CASSPFLRTGTGGASYTF. The CDR3 DNA sequence: TGCGCCAGCAGCCCCTTCCTCCGGACAGGAACAGGGGGCGCGAGCTACACCTTC.

V usage is TRBV5-1 and J usage is TRBJ2-7, with no clear D. V dropped 4 bases and J dropped 3 bases, with 14 bases sitting between them. There are 14 residues in the CDR3. Germline values: CDR1 SGHRS, CDR2 YFSETQ. CDR3 residues: CASSRILEDYEQYF. In nucleotides, the CDR3 is TGCGCCAGCAGCCGTATTCTAGAGGACTACGAGCAGTACTTC.

CDR3: CASSFSSGGSNEQFF. The DNA for the CDR3 is TGTGCCAGCAGCTTTTCTAGCGGGGGAAGCAATGAGCAGTTCTTC. The chain employs TRBV7-2 and TRBJ2-1; 10 nucleotides agree with TRBD2. V lost 3 bases and J lost 6; bases outside the gene matches: 5. Germline CDR1 reads SGHTA; CDR2 reads FQGNSA. This CDR3 is 15 amino acids long.

The chain uses TRBV7-3 and TRBJ2-1, with D perhaps matching TRBD2 (7 bases). This CDR3 has 20 amino acids. The ends were cut back, 5 bases at V and 8 bases at J, with 34 bases in the middle. The germline V gene has CDR1 SGHTA and CDR2 FQGTGA. Here the CDR3 DNA reads TGTGCCAGCAGCCATCGGGGCCACAGGGAGAGGGGGGGGGCCAACTATGAGCAGTTCTTC. It yields the protein CASSHRGHRERGGANYEQFF.

The chain is built from TRBV18 and TRBJ2-3; D is undetermined. Germline CDR1 and CDR2: KGHSH and LQKENI. Trimming shortened V by 3 bases and J by 6 bases, and 10 bases separated the two germline ends. The CDR3 has 13 amino acids. The CDR3 sequence is CASSPTTSDTQYF. The CDR3 DNA is TGTGCCAGCTCACCGACAACGAGCGATACGCAGTATTTT.

This clone occurred a few times. The V call is TRBV7-7, the J call TRBJ2-2; possibly TRBD1 for D (6 bases). Trimming pared 8 bases from V and 1 base from J, leaving 11 bases between. Per the germline V gene, CDR1 is SSHAT and CDR2 is FNYEAQ (reference sequence). This CDR3 has 14 amino acids. The DNA of the CDR3 is TGTGCCAGCGCTGGGGGCCTGAACACCGGGGAGCTGTTTTTT. Its protein product is CASAGGLNTGELFF.

The V call is TRBV2, the J call TRBJ1-2; D is perhaps TRBD1 (5 bases). Germline V gene data show CDR1 as SNHLY and CDR2 as FYNNEI. Trimming removed 2 bases from V and 3 bases from J, with 16 bases in between. This CDR3 has 16 amino acids. This CDR3 is CASSELGETYYYGYTF. The CDR3 coding sequence is TGTGCCAGCAGTGAACTAGGGGAAACTTATTACTATGGCTACACCTTC.

The chain employs TRBV5-6 and TRBJ1-2, with 7 bases lining up with TRBD1. The CDR3 totals 15 residues. The V gene's germline CDR1 is SGHDT and CDR2 YYEEEE. The ends lost 4 bases at V and 3 bases at J; junction bases unmatched: 9. CDR3 in DNA: TGTGCCAGCAGCGCCCTGTTGGGGACAGACTATGGCTACACCTTC. The encoded protein is CASSALLGTDYGYTF. The whole variable domain, remainder taken from reference TRBV5-6 and TRBJ1-2, is DAGVTQSPTHLIKTRGQQVTLRCSPKSGHDTVSWYQQALGQGPQFIFQYYEEEERQRGNFPDRFSGHQFPNYSSELNVNALLLGDSALYLCASSALLGTDYGYTFGSGTRLTVV.

This chain links TRBV7-2 with TRBJ1-5; 8 bases align to TRBD1. The CDR3 loop spans 16 amino acids. J was trimmed by 6 bases and V by 1 base; bases with no gene match: 8. Germline-derived CDR1 and CDR2 are SGHTA and FQGNSA. CDR3 nucleotide sequence: TGTGCCAGCAGCTTAGTCGGTCAGGGGGCCTTTCAGCCCCAGCATTTT. It yields the protein CASSLVGQGAFQPQHF.

V and J are TRBV18 and TRBJ1-3; TRBD1 matches at 9 bases. CDR3 length: 16 residues. In germline, CDR1 is KGHSH, CDR2 LQKENI. V gave up 1 base and J gave up 0 bases; unmatched junction bases: 1. This CDR3 reads CASSPRGQGSGNTIYF. The CDR3 bases are TGTGCCAGCTCACCACGGGGACAGGGCTCTGGAAACACCATATATTTT.

This clone was counted only a few times. The rearrangement links TRBV2 to TRBJ1-2; D is unclear. The germline CDR1 and CDR2 sequences are SNHLY and FYNNEI. V lost 5 bases and J lost 3, with 13 bases in between. CDR3 length equals 14 residues. The CDR3 nucleotides read TGTGCCAGCAGTAAACTCCCCGGGTACTATGGCTACACCTTC. The encoded protein is CASSKLPGYYGYTF.

The V gene is TRBV9, the J gene TRBJ2-2; 9 bases line up with TRBD2. Germline V CDR1 and CDR2: SGDLS, YYNGEE. CDR3 length: 15 amino acids. V lost 0 bases, J lost 7 bases, and 4 bases stayed unmatched. CDR3 nucleotides: TGTGCCAGCAGCGTAGATAGCGGGGGAGGCGGGGAGCTGTTTTTT. Translation: CASSVDSGGGGELFF.

The V gene is TRBV7-9, the J gene TRBJ2-1, with a tentative D call TRBD2 (6 bases). The germline V and J ends were trimmed by 5 bases and 6 bases, with 17 bases remaining between them. Germline-derived CDR1 and CDR2 are SEHNR and FQNEAQ (reference sequence). The CDR3 is made up of 15 amino acids. CDR3: CASSPKTRIGNEQFF. DNA of the CDR3: TGTGCCAGCAGCCCCAAGACTAGAATCGGCAATGAGCAGTTCTTC.

The chain uses TRBV18 and TRBJ2-3; possible D gene TRBD1, 6 bases. The V gene lost 4 bases and the J gene lost 4 bases, with 15 bases spanning the gap. The CDR3 runs 15 residues. The germline V gene encodes CDR1 KGHSH and CDR2 LQKENI. The CDR3 here is CASSRQQGKADTQYF. DNA for the CDR3: TGTGCCAGCTCACGACAACAGGGAAAGGCAGATACGCAGTATTTT.

This clone was observed a few times. This chain joins TRBV7-9 and TRBJ1-6, with D possibly being TRBD1 (5 bases). Germline V gives CDR1 SEHNR, CDR2 FQNEAQ (reference sequence). Trimming removed 9 bases at V and 6 bases at J, with 12 bases between. There are 13 residues in the CDR3. CDR3: CASNQGSNSPLHF. As DNA, the CDR3 is TGTGCCAGTAACCAGGGAAGTAATTCACCCCTCCACTTT.

V gene TRBV28 combines with J gene TRBJ2-7, with 8 bases lining up with TRBD2. This CDR3 is 13 amino acids long. With 2 bases clipped from V and 6 bases from J, the junction kept 3 bases outside the gene matches. The V gene's germline CDR1 is MDHEN and CDR2 SYDVKM. This chain's CDR3 is CASSLAGGLEQYF. In DNA, the CDR3 is TGTGCCAGCAGTTTAGCGGGAGGCCTCGAGCAGTACTTC.

This chain joins TRBV11-1 and TRBJ2-1; D is undetermined. Germline V gives CDR1 SGHAT, CDR2 FQDESV (reference sequence). The CDR3 has 12 residues. Trimming left V 5 bases short and J 10 bases short, with 12 bases between. CDR3 coding DNA: TGTGCCAGCAGCCCCCGGCCAGGAGAGCAGTTCTTC. Amino acids: CASSPRPGEQFF.

V and J are TRBV6-5 and TRBJ1-2; 8 bases are shared with TRBD1. The V gene end was trimmed by 6 bases and the J gene end by 7 bases; junction bases not matched to a gene: 4. The CDR3 sequence is 12 residues long. Germline V CDR1 and CDR2: MNHEY, SVGAGI. The CDR3 here is CASSQGAIGYTF. The DNA for the CDR3 is TGTGCCAGCAGCCAGGGGGCGATTGGCTACACCTTC.